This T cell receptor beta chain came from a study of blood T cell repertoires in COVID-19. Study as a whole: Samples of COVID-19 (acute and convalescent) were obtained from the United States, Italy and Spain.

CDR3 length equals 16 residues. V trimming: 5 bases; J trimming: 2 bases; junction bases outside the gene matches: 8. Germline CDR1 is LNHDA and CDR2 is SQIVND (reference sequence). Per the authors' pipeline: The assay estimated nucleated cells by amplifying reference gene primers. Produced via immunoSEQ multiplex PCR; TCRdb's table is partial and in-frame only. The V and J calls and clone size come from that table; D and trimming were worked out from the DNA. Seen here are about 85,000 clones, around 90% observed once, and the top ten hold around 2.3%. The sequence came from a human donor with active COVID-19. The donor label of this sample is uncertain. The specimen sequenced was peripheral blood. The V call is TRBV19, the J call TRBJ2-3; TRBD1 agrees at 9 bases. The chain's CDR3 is CASSVLQGANTDTQYF. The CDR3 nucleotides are TGTGCCAGTAGTGTCTTACAGGGGGCCAACACAGATACGCAGTATTTT.